Shown below are 8 T cell receptor beta chains from a single sample sequenced in a study of CD8 T cells in Susac syndrome. It was with random hexamers that roughly 0.5 to 1 ug RNA was reverse transcribed. TCRdb redid the calling of the immunoSEQ multiplex PCR reads with MiXCR, one entry per CDR3 protein. The sample lists tens of thousands of distinct CDR3 sequences; just under 95% were seen once. The sample was CD4+ T cells from PBMCs. These receptors were obtained from a human donor with Susac syndrome.

This clonotype came up once. V usage is TRBV28 and J usage is TRBJ2-4; 7 bases are shared with TRBD1. From germline, CDR1 is MDHEN and CDR2 SYDVKM. The trim removed 2 bases at V and 2 bases at J, leaving 12 bases unmatched. The CDR3 extends over 18 amino acids. The CDR3 spells CASSLDTGQTFTKNIQYF. The CDR3 DNA reads TGTGCCAGCAGTTTAGATACGGGACAGACTTTTACCAAAAACATTCAGTACTTC.

The J gene is TRBJ2-7, the V gene TRBV6-5; TRBD1 matches 11 bases. Germline lookup yields CDR1 MNHEY and CDR2 SVGAGI. The junction had 6 bases not matched to a gene; V was cut back by 5 bases and J by 6 bases. The CDR3 contains 14 residues. The CDR3 sequence is CASSRDRGKAEQYF. The CDR3 DNA reads as TGTGCCAGCAGTCGGGACAGGGGGAAGGCCGAGCAGTACTTC.

The rearrangement links TRBV25-1 to TRBJ2-5, with 9 bases that match TRBD1. After removal of 5 bases from V and 4 bases from J, the junction contained 5 bases not matched to a gene. The CDR3 spans 14 residues. Per the germline V gene, CDR1 is MGHDK and CDR2 is SYGVNS. CDR3 sequence reads: CASSPTGGRETQYF. CDR3 nucleotide sequence: TGTGCCAGCAGTCCTACAGGGGGCAGAGAGACCCAGTACTTC.

The chain combines TRBV19 with TRBJ1-2; 7 nucleotides align to TRBD1. There are 15 residues in the CDR3. CDR1 is LNHDA, CDR2 SQIVND, per germline (reference sequence). V lost 3 bases, J lost 4 bases, and 8 bases stayed unmatched. CDR3 sequence: CASSMRPGQSYGYTF. The CDR3 nucleotides are TGTGCCAGTAGTATGAGGCCGGGACAGTCCTATGGCTACACCTTC.

The chain couples TRBV30 to TRBJ1-2; D not certain. Trimming took off 7 bases at V and 7 bases at J, with 19 bases between the two ends. CDR3 size: 13 residues. Germline lookup yields CDR1 GTSNPN and CDR2 SVGIG (reference sequence). The CDR3 loop reads CASIQSMEGGYTF. CDR3 coding DNA: TGTGCCTCGATACAGTCAATGGAAGGTGGCTACACCTTC.

The rearrangement links TRBV28 to TRBJ2-1; possible D gene TRBD2, 5 bases. Trimming removed 7 bases from V and 3 bases from J, with 13 bases in between. The CDR3 runs 14 residues. Germline V CDR1 and CDR2: MDHEN, SYDVKM. DNA of the CDR3: TGTGCCAGCATCTCGGGATTCCTCTACAATGAGCAGTTCTTC. It specifies CASISGFLYNEQFF.

The V call is TRBV2, the J call TRBJ1-2; D call uncertain. Trimming left V 6 bases short and J 3 bases short, with 14 bases between. The V gene's germline CDR1 is SNHLY and CDR2 FYNNEI. This CDR3 comprises 14 residues. This CDR3 reads CASRSKPADYGYTF. CDR3 nucleotides: TGTGCCAGCAGGTCGAAACCGGCCGACTATGGCTACACCTTC.

The chain employs TRBV7-2 and TRBJ1-5; maybe TRBD1 (6 bases). CDR1 and CDR2 (germline): SGHTA, FQGNSA. The length of the CDR3 is 15 residues. V was pared by 5 bases and J by 5 bases, with 16 bases between. The CDR3 DNA follows: TGTGCCAGCAGCCAGGGAGGCAGGGGCCATCAGCCCCAGCATTTT. Protein sequence: CASSQGGRGHQPQHF.